This T cell receptor (beta chain) emerged from a study of T cells after yellow fever vaccination (dated by TCRdb to between 2017 and 2020). Notes on the research overall: The SMART-Seq v4 Ultra Low Input RNA kit was used to prepare libraries from fractions with low cell numbers. Bulk TCR alpha and beta repertoires were sequenced longitudinally to track T-cell clones before and after primary and booster YFV17D yellow fever vaccination. Two healthy male donors, one aged 18 to 30 and one aged 30 to 40 years, made up the cohort. Blood was drawn at multiple timepoints before and after primary and secondary immunization, with bulk PBMC replicates and cell subsets isolated. Study-level results and caveats: Because only a couple of donors were included in the study, the extent to which the findings can be generalized is limited. After the booster, most of the clones that had expanded following primary vaccination were detected again (almost 98% of CD4 and 80% to 90% of CD8), which suggests that memory was broadly maintained. Computational filtering was required because FACS-sorted repertoires could contain abundant contaminating clonotypes from the bulk population. A small fraction of clonotypes showed up in both the CD4 and CD8 compartments, probably as a result of convergent recombination. Compared with the primary T-cell response, the secondary T-cell response was faster but weaker, reaching its peak on day 5 rather than on day 15.

This clonotype was picked up a small number of times. There is no known antigen for this receptor. Base qualities were left out, and no much larger clone turns up one base away. The treatment or condition label on this specimen signifies: live attenuated yellow fever vaccine strain. At each blood-draw timepoint, two biological replicates of bulk PBMCs were collected. PBMCs were isolated from peripheral blood using a standard Ficoll-Paque protocol. RNA was extracted with TriZol from bulk PBMCs, CD4 and CD8 fractions, and dextramer-positive and dextramer-negative fractions. The germline V gene (reference sequence) supplies CDR1 DFQATT and CDR2 SNEGSKA. The CDR3 holds 16 amino acids from the cysteine to the phenylalanine. Solely the CDR3 DNA is kept, with 48 bases framed from the first base. Trimming costs V 6 bases and J 1 base, and their ends lie 20 bases apart. TCR cDNA was synthesized by 5'RACE template switching, which introduced a universal primer site and unique molecular identifiers. cDNA synthesis was primed from both the TCR alpha and TCR beta constant segments. Library amplification involved two PCR steps, and the second step added sample barcodes and sequencing adapters. Sequencing of libraries was done on Illumina HiSeq 2500 (2x100 bp) or NovaSeq (2x150 bp). In the source study's methods: Demultiplexing of reads and collapsing into UMI consensus sequences were performed with MIGEC, and V(D)J alignment was carried out with MiXCR. Vaccine-responding clonotypes were identified with edgeR using replicate PBMC samples, with FDR below 0.01 and a log2 fold change above 5 up to day 15 being required. CD4 or CD8 identity was assigned to each bulk clonotype according to whether the clonotype was present at higher abundance in the sequenced CD4 repertoire or the sequenced CD8 repertoire. TCRdb reprocessing: public reads trimmed at Q25 with fastp, clones called with MiXCR, in-frame beta chains kept. Each entry is one CDR3 protein sequence, shown with its most common DNA and genes. The V and J calls were not made by the authors but by TCRdb's processing. The sample table records approximately 600,000 distinct CDR3 sequences; about 12% of these occur just once. The ten most abundant clones make up 15% of the sample.

This TCR was sampled from a man aged 25-40 years who received the YFV17D yellow fever vaccine. The sequence is built from TRBV20-1 and TRBJ2-3; there is no confident call for the D gene. The specimen comprised PBMCs, sampled on the day of the yellow fever booster vaccination. The DNA sequence is as follows: TGCAGTGCAGGTCATCTCCTGGCTACGGGCACAGATACGCAGTATTTT. It encodes CSAGHLLATGTDTQYF.